Detailed here is one TCR beta chain. Antigen unknown. PCR amplification relied on 60 Vbeta primers (plus 13 Jbeta primers). The protocol was immunoSEQ multiplex PCR, while the TCRdb copy is restricted to in-frame clones and leaves out a portion. The profile shows fewer than 200,000 clones, roughly 78% of them singletons. This CDR3 comprises 17 residues. Trimming at V came to 3 bases and at J to 1 base, leaving 6 bases not matched to a gene. The germline gives CDR1 LGHNA, CDR2 YNFKEQ. These data are taken from a study of cytomegalovirus exposure and HLA in healthy donors. Whole-study findings and limits: It is likely that the observed cluster of highly shared sequence variants was a sequencing artifact. It was taken for granted in presence/absence analyses that sequencing depth across donors was roughly uniform. Later on, an analysis showed TCR association rates differing by HLA locus, with DRB1 the most and HLA-C the fewest. Among TCR sequences, most were rare, though some public TCRs appeared in many donors.

The sequenced material came from PBMCs. This sequence originates from a woman aged 35 to 49 in good health and CMV-seronegative. This chain uses TRBV4-2 with TRBJ2-1; 10 nucleotides line up with TRBD2. The CDR3 here is CASSQGSSGSSYNEQFF. The CDR3 DNA reads TGTGCCAGCAGCCAGGGATCTAGCGGGAGTTCCTACAATGAGCAGTTCTTC.